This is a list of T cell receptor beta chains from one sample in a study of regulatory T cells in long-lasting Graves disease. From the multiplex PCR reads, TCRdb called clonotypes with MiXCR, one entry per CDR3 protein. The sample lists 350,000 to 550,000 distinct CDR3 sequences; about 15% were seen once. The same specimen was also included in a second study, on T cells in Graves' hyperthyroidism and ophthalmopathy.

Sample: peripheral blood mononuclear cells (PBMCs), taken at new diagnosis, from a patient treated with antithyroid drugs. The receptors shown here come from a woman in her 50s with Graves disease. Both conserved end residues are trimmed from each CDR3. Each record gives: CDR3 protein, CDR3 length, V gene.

CDR3: ASSVTGVNHGYT
length: 12
V: TRBV5-4

CDR3: ASSPGQGSGQPQH
length: 13
V: TRBV7-2

CDR3: ASSPRHDNQPQH
length: 12
V: TRBV18

CDR3: ASSSLAASYNEQF
length: 13
V: TRBV7-2

CDR3: ASSIGQAYEQY
length: 11
V: TRBV28

CDR3: ASSTGGYGQPQH
length: 12
V: TRBV28

CDR3: ASSYPQTVNTEAF
length: 13
V: TRBV6-5

CDR3: ASSLLSGGDGYT
length: 12
V: TRBV12-3/TRBV12-4

CDR3: ASSRNRDPTNEKLF
length: 14
V: TRBV3-1

CDR3: ASSPDAGLHTEAF
length: 13
V: TRBV5-4

CDR3: SASERLALRGDTQY
length: 14
V: TRBV20-1

CDR3: SAGRQGYLQETQY
length: 13
V: TRBV20-1

CDR3: ASSPPARSFYEQY
length: 13
V: TRBV18

CDR3: ACGNRVYNEQF
length: 11
V: TRBV30

CDR3: ASSKTGTSGNSYEQY
length: 15
V: TRBV27

CDR3: SAKDTGRPNTEAF
length: 13
V: TRBV20-1

CDR3: ASSHKGLNSPLH
length: 12
V: TRBV19

CDR3: ASWTGGNTIY
length: 10
V: TRBV28

CDR3: ASSADRYYEQY
length: 11
V: TRBV7-3

CDR3: ASSPPRGKYSYEQY
length: 14
V: TRBV25-1

CDR3: ASSEDKTGFYGYT
length: 13
V: TRBV10-2

CDR3: ASRLGREEQY
length: 10
V: TRBV28

CDR3: ASSEAHRWSGELF
length: 13
V: TRBV2

CDR3: ASTSTVSSYEQY
length: 12
V: TRBV7-8

CDR3: AISESNNEQF
length: 10
V: TRBV10-3

CDR3: ASSQDTGRWAGELF
length: 14
V: TRBV4-2

CDR3: ASSFLRPQDTEAF
length: 13
V: TRBV10-2

CDR3: ASSLAPGLAGVHEQY
length: 15
V: TRBV7-7

CDR3: ASSSPTGASYEQY
length: 13
V: TRBV27

CDR3: ASSYFGYADTQY
length: 12
V: TRBV6-5

CDR3: ASSPRTGGAYEQY
length: 13
V: TRBV27

CDR3: ASSLATGLGNSPLH
length: 14
V: TRBV5-1

CDR3: SVDRTYIKRNTQY
length: 13
V: TRBV29-1

CDR3: ASSWAGDSYEQY
length: 12
V: TRBV7-9

CDR3: ASSTRDRPDGELF
length: 13
V: TRBV11-1

CDR3: ASSKGRLAGLLPGANVLT
length: 18
V: TRBV6-1

CDR3: ASRRTGGPSYEQY
length: 13
V: TRBV12-3/TRBV12-4

CDR3: ASSQGTQYYEQY
length: 12
V: TRBV7-8

CDR3: ASSLRGGNTGELF
length: 13
V: TRBV12-3/TRBV12-4

CDR3: ASSLVKGLSYRGEKLF
length: 16
V: TRBV28

CDR3: ASSLRNVRPILSSYNEQF
length: 18
V: TRBV28

CDR3: ASSRPGQGAGEQY
length: 13
V: TRBV11-1

CDR3: ASSQDYAVAGHLYNEQF
length: 17
V: TRBV14

CDR3: ASSNTGSEAF
length: 10
V: TRBV28

CDR3: ASSGQGLRQY
length: 10
V: TRBV10-2

CDR3: ASSYSTGKYEQY
length: 12
V: TRBV4-1

CDR3: ASSLTPGLAEYNEQF
length: 15
V: TRBV11-2